The clone carrying this T cell receptor beta chain was recorded once. This record comes from a study of blood T cell repertoires in COVID-19. Study as a whole: Researchers got acute and convalescent COVID-19 samples from the United States, Italy and Spain. T cells, B-cell-depleted T cells, or PBMCs provided the cDNA or gDNA that served as material.

Per the original data handling: Estimates of nucleated cell counts were drawn from the amplification of reference gene primers. TCRdb's table, derived via immunoSEQ multiplex PCR, lists solely in-frame clones and lacks some. V and J calls and clone size follow that table, whereas D and trimming were derived from the DNA. This sample has some 220,000 clones; roughly nine tenths occur once, and the top ten carry under 3%. V lost 4 bases, J lost 4 bases, and 8 bases stayed unmatched. The CDR3 is 15 amino acids. Germline CDR1 and CDR2: SGHTA and FQGTGA. Symptom resolution, clearance, or two negative PCRs marked the recovered donors of Cohort 3.

Input material: PBMCs or T cells enriched from blood (not recorded which). The chain is built from TRBV7-3 and TRBJ1-2, with TRBD1 matching 8 bases. The sequence was collected from a woman aged 25 to 45 who had recovered from COVID-19. The CDR3: CASSSTGGSPYGYTF. For the CDR3, the DNA is TGTGCCAGCAGCTCCACAGGGGGTTCCCCCTATGGCTACACCTTC.